This is a list of T cell receptor beta chains from one sample in a study of radiotherapy plus CTLA-4 blockade in lung cancer. Sequencing was performed with immunoSEQ multiplex PCR; in TCRdb, only in-frame clones are kept and a portion is missing. The sample records about 48,000 clones, 86% being singletons. The sequencing here drew on peripheral blood, taken from a patient treated with radiotherapy plus ipilimumab. The receptors derive from a human donor with non-small cell lung cancer that progressed on radiotherapy plus ipilimumab. Some clones in this sample may be carry-over from other donors' samples. The CDR3 runs from the conserved cysteine through the conserved F or W. The D gene is left open where the match is weak.

CDR3aa,len,d_gene,v_gene,j_gene
CASSYSAGANTGELFF,16,NA,TRBV6-5,TRBJ2-2
CASSLGGGGTDTQYF,15,TRBD2,TRBV27,TRBJ2-3
CATSLRSYEQYF,12,NA,TRBV15,TRBJ2-7
CAITNSDSNEQFF,13,NA,TRBV10-3,TRBJ2-1
CASSATTRGIHNYEQYF,17,NA,TRBV6-1,TRBJ2-7
CASRVQTGLTGNTIYF,16,NA,TRBV7-6,TRBJ1-3
CASSLGRDHTDTQYF,15,NA,TRBV5-8,TRBJ2-3
CASSLVAGPREGGIQYF,17,TRBD2,TRBV13,TRBJ2-4
CASSVVEDTQYF,12,NA,TRBV9,TRBJ2-3
CASSLARNSNQPQHF,15,NA,TRBV5-5,TRBJ1-5
CAWSAGQSTDTQYF,14,NA,TRBV30,TRBJ2-3
CASSQEVRGRPDTGELFF,18,NA,TRBV4-1,TRBJ2-2
CASSLRGGTYNEQFF,15,NA,TRBV5-1,TRBJ2-1
CASSSGGTTEAFF,13,NA,TRBV7-2,TRBJ1-1
CASSQVPKPYEQYF,14,NA,TRBV19,TRBJ2-7
CASSYLTSGVYNEQFF,16,TRBD2,TRBV5-1,TRBJ2-1
CASSLEGRGSSGANVLTF,18,TRBD1,TRBV7-8,TRBJ2-6
CASSKRSGGVGYEQYF,16,TRBD2,TRBV13,TRBJ2-7
CASTLGTANNEQFF,14,TRBD1,TRBV9,TRBJ2-1
CASSLLASETTQYF,14,NA,TRBV27,TRBJ2-3
CASSFPLGQTTYNEQFF,17,TRBD1,TRBV5-1,TRBJ2-1
CASSPRQGGTYNEQFF,16,TRBD1,TRBV7-9,TRBJ2-1
CASSQEPGQKGNEQYF,16,TRBD1,TRBV4-1,TRBJ2-7
CASSVKGGSDTEAFF,15,TRBD1,TRBV6-1,TRBJ1-1
CASSFMYEQFF,11,NA,TRBV5-4,TRBJ2-1
CASSKETGTGELFF,14,NA,TRBV21-1,TRBJ2-2
CASSFKGADQPQHF,14,TRBD1,TRBV27,TRBJ1-5
CASTKSTSGGPSTDTQYF,18,TRBD2,TRBV19,TRBJ2-3
CASSGPLSGAYTGELFF,17,TRBD2,TRBV9,TRBJ2-2
CASSFFRTSGFQETQYF,17,TRBD2,TRBV11-2,TRBJ2-5
CSVGTSGYNEQFF,13,TRBD2,TRBV29-1,TRBJ2-1
CASSKRVRVRETQYF,15,NA,TRBV21-1,TRBJ2-5
CASKPERGQFF,11,TRBD2,TRBV2,TRBJ2-1
CASSDRGYGYTF,12,NA,TRBV2,TRBJ1-2
CASKQSAAGELFF,13,NA,TRBV14,TRBJ2-2
CASSLQGASNSPLHF,15,TRBD1,TRBV6-5,TRBJ1-6
CASNRGSTDTQYF,13,NA,TRBV2,TRBJ2-3
CASSLGVTSTDTQYF,15,NA,TRBV7-3,TRBJ2-3
CASSWDRGTYEQYF,14,TRBD1,TRBV5-6,TRBJ2-7
CATSSARLEAFF,12,NA,TRBV15,TRBJ1-1
CASSLAGGDIGLAVDTQYF,19,TRBD2,TRBV7-8,TRBJ2-3
CASSQGPRDTNYEQYF,16,NA,TRBV4-3,TRBJ2-7
CASSHQNYEQYF,12,NA,TRBV16,TRBJ2-7
CASIPNRGTGELFF,14,TRBD1,TRBV2,TRBJ2-2
CASSFLSLAGYEQYF,15,TRBD2,TRBV5-6,TRBJ2-7
CASSVERGGVAQGHNEQFF,19,NA,TRBV9,TRBJ2-1
CASSQGGGGTEAFF,14,NA,TRBV10-2,TRBJ1-1
CSVRTGIVTEAFF,13,TRBD1,TRBV29-1,TRBJ1-1
CASSLTGGFTEAFF,14,NA,TRBV7-3,TRBJ1-1
CASSQEKEARVSAYGYTF,18,NA,TRBV4-2,TRBJ1-2
CASSSGSGIYNEQFF,15,TRBD2,TRBV7-2,TRBJ2-1
CASSVPGESAEAFF,14,NA,TRBV25-1,TRBJ1-1
CASSRDRVNNEQYF,14,TRBD1,TRBV27,TRBJ2-7
CASRPETGGRNSPLHF,16,TRBD1,TRBV5-6,TRBJ1-6
CASSLAGVNEQFF,13,NA,TRBV13,TRBJ2-1
CASSLAGGDTEAFF,14,TRBD1,TRBV5-1,TRBJ1-1
CASTEGLAGPRSGNEQFF,18,TRBD2,TRBV27,TRBJ2-1
CASSVGYSGGGYNEQFF,17,TRBD2,TRBV6-1,TRBJ2-1
CASSFGSGSTYEQYF,15,TRBD2,TRBV5-1,TRBJ2-7
CASSPTSADTQYF,13,TRBD2,TRBV7-3,TRBJ2-3